Here is one T cell receptor beta chain with its context. What it binds is unknown. The data stem from a study of long-term antiretroviral therapy in people with HIV. Germline CDR1 is ENHRY and CDR2 is SYGVKD. The CDR3 length is 13 residues. The V end was cut by 7 bases, the J end by 2 bases, with 12 bases between. The libraries were made with immunoSEQ v3.0 at survey level. It was roughly 40,000-55,000 T-cell genomes per sample that sequencing targeted. Clones were read by immunoSEQ multiplex PCR, and TCRdb kept only the in-frame ones, dropping some. The sample records about 18,000 clones, 75% to 95% being singletons. Study results and limitations: HIV repertoires spanned tighter CDR3 length ranges than controls did.

Per donor, a minimum of one pre-ART and a minimum of two post-ART PBMC samples were available. V gene TRBV10-3 combines with J gene TRBJ2-7, with D perhaps matching TRBD1 (5 bases). This specimen consisted of unsorted PBMCs, obtained 3 years after starting antiretroviral therapy. The clonotype comes from a man in his forties or fifties with HIV. DNA of the CDR3: TGTGCCATCACTTCGACAGACACCTACGAGCAGTACTTC. It yields the protein CAITSTDTYEQYF.